One and the same sample provided the 30 T cell receptor beta chains below, sequenced in a study of beta chain features in type 1 diabetes (dated 2018 in TCRdb). The library was produced with the immunoSEQ multiplex PCR assay. The High Capacity cDNA Reverse Transcription Kit was used to reverse transcribe all of the isolated RNA, meaning that expressed TCRB transcripts were what got sequenced. Here the immuneACCESS table is served through TCRdb, limited to in-frame sequences with V and J called. Missing clones are a known gap in these copies; in checked studies unresolved V genes cover under half, and the rest lacks a known reason. The sample includes a few hundred thousand clones, with more than 13% observed a single time. The ten largest account for under 0.02% of the sample. Input material: naive CD4+ T cells from blood. According to the study, the label for this sample's cell subset or site signals: true naive CD4+ T cells. The receptors originated from a woman between 18 and 30 years old in good health.

The rearrangement uses TRBV29-1 and TRBJ2-5; 9 bases map to TRBD1. The CDR3 totals 16 residues. The J segment lost 1 base and the V segment lost 5 bases, leaving 11 bases of the junction unmatched. Germline CDR1 and CDR2: SQVTM and ANQGSEA. CDR3 DNA: TGCAGCGTTTTTGGCGGACAGGGGTTGATCCAAGAGACCCAGTACTTC. Protein sequence: CSVFGGQGLIQETQYF.

This clone has just a few counts. The chain couples TRBV30 to TRBJ1-1; D uncertain. This CDR3 is built from 13 residues. V lost 3 bases and J 2 bases, leaving 10 bases between the germline ends. Germline V gene lookup returns CDR1 GTSNPN and CDR2 SVGIG (reference sequence). The DNA of the CDR3 is TGTGCCTGGAGATCTGCACTCAACACTGAAGCTTTCTTT. It translates to CAWRSALNTEAFF.

This clone showed up just a few times. This chain connects TRBV6-5 to TRBJ2-1, with TRBD1 matching over 10 bases. The V and J ends lost 0 bases and 7 bases, in that order; junction bases with no gene match: 3. The CDR3 loop spans 15 amino acids. Germline values: CDR1 MNHEY, CDR2 SVGAGI. The chain's CDR3 is CASSYSGTGVNEQFF. CDR3 DNA: TGTGCCAGCAGTTACTCCGGGACAGGGGTTAATGAGCAGTTCTTC.

V and J are TRBV4-2 and TRBJ2-7, with TRBD2 matching 12 bases. CDR3 size: 15 residues. Germline values: CDR1 LGHNA, CDR2 YNFKEQ. The V segment lost 4 bases and the J segment 2 bases; nucleotides outside the gene matches: 3. The CDR3 here is CASSPTSGSTYEQYF. In DNA form, the CDR3 reads TGTGCCAGCAGCCCGACTAGCGGGAGTACCTACGAGCAGTACTTC.

J is TRBJ1-5 and V is TRBV4-2; D gene ambiguous. Trimming took off 1 base at V and 6 bases at J, with 7 bases between the two ends. CDR1 and CDR2 (germline): LGHNA, YNFKEQ. The CDR3 sequence is 13 residues long. The chain's CDR3 is CASSQGSGQPQHF. The CDR3 coding sequence is TGTGCCAGCAGCCAAGGATCCGGTCAGCCCCAGCATTTT.

The chain uses TRBV4-3 and TRBJ1-1; 7 nucleotides agree with TRBD1. V lost 0 bases, J lost 5 bases, and 3 bases stayed unmatched. The CDR3 is made up of 14 amino acids. Germline values: CDR1 LGHNA, CDR2 YSLEER. The CDR3 loop reads CASSQETGRTEAFF. The CDR3 nucleotides read TGCGCCAGCAGCCAAGAGACAGGGCGGACTGAAGCTTTCTTT.

The J gene is TRBJ2-2, the V gene TRBV7-8; D gene ambiguous. The CDR3 consists of 15 residues. Germline CDR1 and CDR2: SGHVS and FQNEAQ. Trimming shortened V by 0 bases and J by 8 bases, and 13 bases separated the two germline ends. CDR3: CASSLATLGKGELFF. The CDR3 bases are TGTGCCAGCAGCTTAGCTACTCTTGGTAAAGGGGAGCTGTTTTTT.

The chain links TRBV7-9 to TRBJ1-5; TRBD1 matches 7 bases. Germline assignment: CDR1 SEHNR and CDR2 FQNEAQ (reference sequence). The CDR3 runs to 15 residues. V lost 0 bases and J lost 4; bases outside the gene matches: 3. CDR3 protein: CASSLAGTENQPQHF. DNA of the CDR3: TGTGCCAGCAGCTTAGCCGGGACAGAAAATCAGCCCCAGCATTTT.

A few counts support this clone. The chain links TRBV6-5 to TRBJ2-1; TRBD2 agrees at 13 bases. The germline V gene has CDR1 MNHEY and CDR2 SVGAGI. The V segment lost 4 bases and the J segment 12 bases; nucleotides outside the gene matches: 9. The CDR3 loop spans 15 amino acids. The CDR3 is CASSSRLAGGNVQFF. Written as DNA, the CDR3 is TGTGCCAGCAGTTCCCGACTAGCGGGAGGAAACGTGCAGTTCTTC.

The genes are TRBV6-1 and TRBJ2-2; tentatively, D is TRBD1 (6 bases). CDR1 and CDR2 from the germline V gene are MNHNS and SASEGT. V dropped 7 bases and J dropped 8 bases, with 17 bases sitting between them. The CDR3 runs to 14 residues. CDR3 in amino acids: CASNPQGLTGELFF. The CDR3 bases are TGTGCCAGCAACCCACAGGGATTGACGGGGGAGCTGTTTTTT.

The chain employs TRBV29-1 and TRBJ1-3, with 7 bases that match TRBD1. Trimming at V came to 7 bases and at J to 1 base, leaving 10 bases not matched to a gene. The CDR3 spans 15 residues. Germline assignment: CDR1 SQVTM and CDR2 ANQGSEA. The CDR3 reads CSAETGRSSGNTIYF. The CDR3 bases are TGCAGCGCCGAGACAGGGAGGTCGTCTGGAAACACCATATATTTT.

The V gene is TRBV2, the J gene TRBJ2-6; maybe TRBD2 (6 bases). Trimming removed 8 bases from V and 3 bases from J, with 14 bases in between. CDR1 and CDR2 (germline): SNHLY, FYNNEI. The CDR3 loop spans 15 amino acids. CDR3 in DNA: TGTGCCAGCGAGCCGGTGGGAGGTGGGGCCAACGTCCTGACTTTC. Translated, it gives CASEPVGGGANVLTF.

This clone was seen a handful of times. The V gene is TRBV28, the J gene TRBJ2-5; TRBD2 agrees at 7 bases. The V gene end was trimmed by 4 bases and the J gene end by 5 bases; junction bases not matched to a gene: 10. CDR1 is MDHEN and CDR2 is SYDVKM in the germline V gene. The CDR3 has 15 amino acids. CDR3 in amino acids: CASSSPGGVPETQYF. In nucleotides, the CDR3 is TGTGCCAGCAGTTCCCCGGGGGGAGTACCGGAGACCCAGTACTTC. The complete variable domain, with remaining parts taken from reference TRBV28 and TRBJ2-5, reads DVKVTQSSRYLVKRTGEKVFLECVQDMDHENMFWYRQDPGLGLRLIYFSYDVKMKEKGDIPEGYSVSREKKERFSLILESASTNQTSMYLCASSSPGGVPETQYFGPGTRLLVL.

There are a few counts of this clone. This sample includes further DNA sequences coding for the same CDR3. This chain links TRBV18 with TRBJ2-7, with 10 bases aligning to TRBD1. CDR3 length equals 14 residues. V lost 3 bases, J lost 2 bases, and 1 base stayed unmatched. CDR1 is KGHSH and CDR2 is LQKENI in the germline V gene. CDR3 loop: CASSPGQGTYEQYF. The CDR3 region has the DNA TGTGCCAGCTCACCGGGACAGGGGACCTACGAGCAGTACTTC.

At least ten counts were recorded for this clone. The V and J genes are TRBV7-9 and TRBJ2-4, with 10 nucleotides matching TRBD1. This CDR3 contains 14 residues. From germline, CDR1 is SEHNR and CDR2 FQNEAQ (reference sequence). V was clipped by 5 bases and J by 7 bases; unmatched bases: 5. The CDR3 spells CASSPPGQGNIQYF. Here the CDR3 DNA reads TGTGCCAGCAGCCCACCGGGACAGGGGAACATTCAGTACTTC.

This clone showed up just a few times. The V call is TRBV5-1, the J call TRBJ2-2; 8 bases agree with TRBD1. The V and J ends lost 9 bases and 0 bases, in that order; junction bases with no gene match: 4. This CDR3 has 14 amino acids. Looked up from germline, CDR1 is SGHRS and CDR2 is YFSETQ. CDR3 residues: CATRQGSNTGELFF. CDR3 nucleotide sequence: TGCGCCACCCGACAGGGGTCGAACACCGGGGAGCTGTTTTTT.

The chain carries TRBV7-8 and TRBJ2-7; 8 nucleotides line up with TRBD2. Germline CDR1 reads SGHVS; CDR2 reads FQNEAQ. Trimming took 6 bases from V and 4 from J; bases not matched to a gene: 5. The CDR3 loop spans 13 amino acids. The CDR3 nucleotides are TGTGCCAGCAGGACTAGCGTATTATACGAGCAGTACTTC. It codes for CASRTSVLYEQYF.

This chain links TRBV30 with TRBJ1-1, with D possibly matching TRBD1 (6 bases). V was pared by 1 base and J by 3 bases, with 9 bases between. Germline CDR1 and CDR2: GTSNPN and SVGIG (reference sequence). The CDR3 sequence is 13 residues long. The CDR3 DNA is TGTGCCTGGAGTGAGGACAGCTACACTGAAGCTTTCTTT. This encodes CAWSEDSYTEAFF.

The chain couples TRBV2 to TRBJ1-2, with 10 positions matching TRBD1. V shed 4 bases, J shed 5 bases, and the junction held 7 bases outside the gene matches. The length of the CDR3 is 15 residues. Germline assignment: CDR1 SNHLY and CDR2 FYNNEI. DNA of the CDR3: TGTGCCAGCAGTGTGGGGGACAGGGGTGCATATGGCTACACCTTC. Translation gives CASSVGDRGAYGYTF.

In its sample, this clone was seen a few times. The rearrangement joins TRBV28 to TRBJ2-1; 12 nucleotides agree with TRBD1. The CDR3 is 14 amino acids. CDR1 and CDR2 (germline): MDHEN, SYDVKM. V lost 2 bases to trimming and J lost 14 bases; unmatched junction nucleotides: 7. For the CDR3, the DNA is TGTGCCAGCAGTTTACCCGGGACAGGGGGCAGTAAGTTCTTC. Translating gives CASSLPGTGGSKFF.

The chain uses TRBV20-1 and TRBJ2-7; D gene uncertain. Germline CDR1 DFQATT, CDR2 SNEGSKA (reference sequence). CDR3 size: 10 residues. Trimming removed 5 bases at V and 5 bases at J, with 7 bases between. The DNA of the CDR3 is TGCAGTGCTCTTCGAGACGAGCAGTACTTC. This gives the protein CSALRDEQYF.

The chain employs TRBV7-8 and TRBJ1-5, with 9 nucleotides matching TRBD1. V was pared by 5 bases and J by 6 bases, with 2 bases of the junction left unmatched. The CDR3 is 13 residues long. Per the germline V gene, CDR1 is SGHVS and CDR2 is FQNEAQ. The CDR3 DNA reads TGTGCCAGCAGCCCGGACAGGGGTCAGCCCCAGCATTTT. Translated, it gives CASSPDRGQPQHF.

This clone has only a few counts. This chain links TRBV29-1 with TRBJ2-1; 15 nucleotides line up with TRBD2. Looked up from germline, CDR1 is SQVTM and CDR2 is ANQGSEA. After removal of 7 bases from V and 11 bases from J, the junction contained 6 bases not matched to a gene. The CDR3 totals 13 residues. The CDR3 sequence is CSGGLAGGPQQFF. CDR3 nucleotide sequence: TGCAGCGGCGGACTAGCGGGAGGGCCGCAGCAGTTCTTC.

The chain is built from TRBV7-9 and TRBJ2-1, with 13 bases aligning to TRBD2. The V gene's germline CDR1 is SEHNR and CDR2 FQNEAQ (reference sequence). After removal of 4 bases from V and 7 bases from J, the junction contained 7 bases not matched to a gene. The CDR3 totals 16 residues. The CDR3 DNA reads as TGTGCCAGCAGCTGGGTGGGACTAGCGGGATTGAATGAGCAGTTCTTC. Residues: CASSWVGLAGLNEQFF.

The chain is built from TRBV7-9 and TRBJ2-7; D may be TRBD2 (5 bases). Trimming took 1 base from V and 0 from J, leaving 10 bases between them. CDR1 is SEHNR and CDR2 is FQNEAQ in the germline V gene (reference sequence). The CDR3 consists of 15 residues. CDR3: CASSLGTPPSYEQYF. CDR3 in DNA: TGTGCCAGCAGCTTAGGGACTCCCCCCTCCTACGAGCAGTACTTC.

This rearrangement joins TRBV9 to TRBJ2-2; 9 positions match TRBD2. The CDR3 is 17 amino acids. Germline V gene sequence: CDR1 SGDLS, CDR2 YYNGEE. Germline trimming cut 0 bases from V and 5 bases from J; bases unmatched to any gene: 8. CDR3 amino acids: CASSVAPAGGGTGELFF. CDR3 coding DNA: TGTGCCAGCAGCGTAGCTCCAGCGGGAGGAGGTACCGGGGAGCTGTTTTTT.

This chain joins TRBV7-9 and TRBJ2-2; 9 nucleotides agree with TRBD2. Germline V gene data show CDR1 as SEHNR and CDR2 as FQNEAQ (reference sequence). The ends lost 2 bases at V and 9 bases at J; junction bases unmatched: 4. The CDR3 runs 14 residues. CDR3 nucleotides: TGTGCCAGCAGCTTACTAGCGGGGATGCGGGAGCTGTTTTTT. Its protein product is CASSLLAGMRELFF.

The chain uses TRBV6-6 and TRBJ1-5; 7 bases line up with TRBD1. V trimming: 5 bases; J trimming: 2 bases; junction bases outside the gene matches: 6. This CDR3 has 15 amino acids. CDR1 is MNHNY and CDR2 is SVGAGI in the germline V gene (reference sequence). In nucleotides, the CDR3 is TGTGCCAGCAGTCGGGACAGCCCTCGCAATCAGCCCCAGCATTTT. Its translation is CASSRDSPRNQPQHF.

The rearrangement joins TRBV28 to TRBJ1-3, with TRBD1 matching 10 bases. V was clipped by 6 bases and J by 0 bases; unmatched bases: 8. Germline V lookup: CDR1 MDHEN, CDR2 SYDVKM. This CDR3 spans 17 amino acids. The CDR3 DNA reads TGTGCCAGCAGGAGACCGGGACAGGGGAACTCTGGAAACACCATATATTTT. It encodes CASRRPGQGNSGNTIYF.

This clone was counted a few times. The chain recombines TRBV30 with TRBJ1-5; D is undetermined. The CDR3 sequence is 14 residues long. Germline CDR1 is GTSNPN and CDR2 is SVGIG (reference sequence). Trimming took 4 bases from V and 0 from J, leaving 10 bases between them. The CDR3 nucleotides are TGTGCCTGGACGGGCACTAGTAGCAATCAGCCCCAGCATTTT. Protein sequence: CAWTGTSSNQPQHF.